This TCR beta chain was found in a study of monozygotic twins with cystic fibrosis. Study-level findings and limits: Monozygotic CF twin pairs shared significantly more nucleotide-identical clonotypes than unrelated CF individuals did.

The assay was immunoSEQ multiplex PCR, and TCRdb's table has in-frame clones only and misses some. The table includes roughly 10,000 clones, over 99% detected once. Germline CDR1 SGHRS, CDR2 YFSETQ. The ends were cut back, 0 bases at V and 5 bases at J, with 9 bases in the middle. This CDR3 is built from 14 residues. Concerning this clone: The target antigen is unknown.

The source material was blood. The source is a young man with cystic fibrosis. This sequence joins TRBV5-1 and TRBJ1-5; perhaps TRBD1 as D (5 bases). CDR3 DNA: TGCGCCAGCAGCTTGGTTGGGGGGGATCAGCCCCAGCATTTT. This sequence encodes CASSLVGGDQPQHF.